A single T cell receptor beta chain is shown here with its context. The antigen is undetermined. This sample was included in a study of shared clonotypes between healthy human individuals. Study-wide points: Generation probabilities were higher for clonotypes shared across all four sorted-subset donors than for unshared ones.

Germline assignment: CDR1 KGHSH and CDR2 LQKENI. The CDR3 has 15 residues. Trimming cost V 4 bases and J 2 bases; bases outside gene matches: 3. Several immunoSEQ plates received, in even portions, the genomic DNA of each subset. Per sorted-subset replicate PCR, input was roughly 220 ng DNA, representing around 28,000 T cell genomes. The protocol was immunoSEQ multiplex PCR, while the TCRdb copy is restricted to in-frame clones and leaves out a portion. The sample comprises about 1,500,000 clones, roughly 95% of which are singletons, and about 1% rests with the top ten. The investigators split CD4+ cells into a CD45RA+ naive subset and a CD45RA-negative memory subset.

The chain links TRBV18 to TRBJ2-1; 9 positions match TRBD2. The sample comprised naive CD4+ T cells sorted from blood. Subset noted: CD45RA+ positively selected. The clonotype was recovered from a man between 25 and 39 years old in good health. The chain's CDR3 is CASSQTSGTYNEQFF. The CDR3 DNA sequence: TGTGCCAGCTCACAGACTAGCGGAACCTACAATGAGCAGTTCTTC.